This T cell receptor beta chain was observed in a study of post-analysis software for immune sequencing data. About the study: The cohort encompassed relapsing-remitting, secondary progressive and progressive-relapsing multiple sclerosis disease courses. Notes on the study in general: Normalized Chao1 diversity was significantly reduced in patients versus controls. Strong co-clustering by F measure linked samples that shared a preparation batch. Higher frequency in patients than in controls was seen for roughly five TRBV segments, with TRBV5-6, TRBV5-1 and TRBV20-1 among them.

CDR1 is SGHTA, CDR2 FQGNSA, per germline. J gave up 4 bases and V 1 base, and 3 bases lay outside the gene matches. CDR3 size: 14 residues. The authors incorporated unique molecular identifiers into the TCR beta cDNA libraries. T cells numbering roughly 1 to 10 million yielded around 500,000 cDNA molecules. MiXCR was run by TCRdb on the PCR reads, yielding one entry per CDR3 protein. Of roughly 620,000 distinct CDR3 sequences in the sample, roughly 45% were seen once. As for this clonotype: Its antigen is unknown.

The specimen was blood. The origin of this receptor is a girl aged 5 to 17 with multiple sclerosis. The chain is built from TRBV7-2 and TRBJ1-2, with TRBD1 identical over 7 bases. The CDR3, as DNA: TGTGCCAGCAGCTTAGGTGACAGGGTCTATGGCTACACCTTC. Translated, it gives CASSLGDRVYGYTF.